This TCR beta chain was profiled in a study of T cell repertoires in cytomegalovirus infection. Study-wide context: CMV epitopes, recently identified HLA-C-restricted and well-studied HLA-B-restricted, were used. Matching HLA type, along with CMV infection, was indicated by public TCR beta signatures. General study points: Based on cumulative public TCR beta family frequency, carriers of CMV plus the relevant HLA were identified. The ex vivo response showed dominance by HLA-C-restricted CMV-specific TCR beta clonotypes.

TCRdb fed the reads into MiXCR, producing one record per CDR3 protein. The sample records about 770,000 distinct CDR3 sequences, roughly 29% being singletons. The germline V gene has CDR1 KGHSY and CDR2 FQNENV. V was pared by 5 bases and J by 0 bases, with 11 bases between. This CDR3 spans 15 amino acids. Comments on this clonotype: What it recognizes is unknown.

The sample was cultured CD8+ T cells from PBMCs, taken from culture after CMV antigen stimulation. The TCR originated in a human donor in good health (CMV status not recorded). Some clones in this sample may be carry-over from other donors' samples. The V gene is TRBV16, the J gene TRBJ1-5; D unresolved. The CDR3 DNA is TGTGCCAGCAGCGTGTGGAGAGGTAGCAATCAGCCCCAGCATTTT. Residues: CASSVWRGSNQPQHF.